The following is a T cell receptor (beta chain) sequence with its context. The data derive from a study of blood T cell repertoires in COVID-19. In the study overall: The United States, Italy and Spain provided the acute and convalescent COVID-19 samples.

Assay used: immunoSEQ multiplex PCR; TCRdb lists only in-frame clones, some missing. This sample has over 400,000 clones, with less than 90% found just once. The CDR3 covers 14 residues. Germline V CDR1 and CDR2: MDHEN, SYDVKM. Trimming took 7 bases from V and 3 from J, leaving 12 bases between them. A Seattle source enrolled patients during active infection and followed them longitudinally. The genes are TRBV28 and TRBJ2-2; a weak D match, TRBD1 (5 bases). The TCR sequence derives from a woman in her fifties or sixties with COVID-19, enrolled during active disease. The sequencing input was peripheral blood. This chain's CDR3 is CASMRTGYTGELFF. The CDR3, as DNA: TGTGCCAGCATGAGAACAGGATACACCGGGGAGCTGTTTTTT. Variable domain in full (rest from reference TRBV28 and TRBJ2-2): DVKVTQSSRYLVKRTGEKVFLECVQDMDHENMFWYRQDPGLGLRLIYFSYDVKMKEKGDIPEGYSVSREKKERFSLILESASTNQTSMYLCASMRTGYTGELFFGEGSRLTVL.